The entry below gives a single T cell receptor beta chain sequence along with its context. Germline trimming cut 4 bases from V and 4 bases from J; bases unmatched to any gene: 12. Germline CDR1 SGHNT, CDR2 YYREEE (reference sequence). The CDR3 is made up of 16 amino acids. The data are from a study of blood T cell repertoires in COVID-19. In the study overall: Nucleic acid was either cDNA or gDNA, and it came from T cells, B-cell-depleted T cells, or PBMCs.

Some clones are missing from TCRdb's copy, which holds only in-frame ones; the method was immunoSEQ multiplex PCR. The table has about 100,000 clones, around 79% seen once; the top ten hold approximately 18%. The chain joins TRBV5-4 to TRBJ1-2; 8 bases line up with TRBD1. The sample was peripheral blood. This TCR came from a woman aged 80 or older with active or convalescent COVID-19. The DNA for the CDR3 is TGTGCCAGCAGCACAGGGGGACAGCCGATCGTCTATGGCTACACCTTC. Translation: CASSTGGQPIVYGYTF.